This TCR beta chain was captured by sequencing in a study of T cells in Graves' hyperthyroidism and ophthalmopathy. Looking at the study overall: Peripheral blood sampling occurred at initial diagnosis, before any treatment.

This clonotype has ten or more counts. This CDR3 region has 13 residues. Trimming took 7 bases from V and 13 from J, leaving 20 bases between them. Clinical Activity Scores of at least 3, NOSPECS grades of at least 4 and durations under 3 months characterized ophthalmopathy patients. Uncontrolled infection, other autoimmune disease, pregnancy or lactation excluded patients. Based on clinical symptoms, serum thyroxine and TRAb, thyroid ultrasound and orbital computed tomography, diagnoses were reached. Amplification of TCR beta CDR3 regions used RNA as the template. Using the HTBI primer set, a first-round RT-PCR was run on the TCR CDR3. TCRdb re-derived calls from the multiplex PCR reads in MiXCR, one entry per CDR3 protein. The data show 200,000 to 250,000 distinct CDR3 sequences, about 16% seen once.

Sequenced material: blood. The TCR comes from a woman younger than 30 with Graves' ophthalmopathy. The V call is TRBV12-3 or TRBV12-4, the J call TRBJ2-1; tentatively, D is TRBD1 or TRBD2 (5 bases each). The DNA for the CDR3 is TGTGCCAGCACCACCACGGGACGGCCGAACCAGTTCTTC. It is translated as CASTTTGRPNQFF.